This entry describes one T cell receptor (beta chain). Sequencing of TCR beta was undertaken in CD8+ and CD4+ T cells derived from blood. This sample stems from a study of CD8 T cells in Susac syndrome. RNA was extracted with the RNeasy kit, and a quantity of roughly 0.45 to 1 ug was reverse transcribed using random hexamers. TCRdb re-derived calls from the immunoSEQ multiplex PCR reads in MiXCR, one entry per CDR3 protein. Here the sample spans 300,000 to 350,000 distinct CDR3 sequences, 92% being singletons. Germline-derived CDR1 and CDR2 are MNHEY and SVGEGT. V gave up 4 bases and J gave up 5 bases; unmatched junction bases: 9. The CDR3 length is 17 residues.

The chain joins TRBV6-2 or TRBV6-3 to TRBJ2-3; 13 bases agree with TRBD2. Sample: CD4+ T cells from PBMCs. The receptor's source is a human donor with multiple sclerosis. CDR3 loop: CASSWIRTSGGGDTQYF. As DNA, the CDR3 is TGTGCCAGCAGTTGGATACGGACTAGCGGGGGAGGAGATACGCAGTATTTT.